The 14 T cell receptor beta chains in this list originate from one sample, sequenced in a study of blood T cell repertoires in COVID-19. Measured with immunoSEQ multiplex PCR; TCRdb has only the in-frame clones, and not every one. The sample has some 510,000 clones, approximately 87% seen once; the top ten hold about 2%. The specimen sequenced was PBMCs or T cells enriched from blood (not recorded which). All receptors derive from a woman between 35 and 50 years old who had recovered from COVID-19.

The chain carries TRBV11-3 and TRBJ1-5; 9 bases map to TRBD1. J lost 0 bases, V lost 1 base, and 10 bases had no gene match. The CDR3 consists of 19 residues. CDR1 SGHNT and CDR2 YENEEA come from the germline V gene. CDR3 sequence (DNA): TGTGCCAGCAGCTTAGGGGCCCACAGGGGGCGGTATAGCAATCAGCCCCAGCATTTT. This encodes CASSLGAHRGRYSNQPQHF.

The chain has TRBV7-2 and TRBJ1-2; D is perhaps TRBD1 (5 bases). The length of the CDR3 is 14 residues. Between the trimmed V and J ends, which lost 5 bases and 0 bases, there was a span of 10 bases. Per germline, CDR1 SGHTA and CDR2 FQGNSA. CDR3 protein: CASSPQGSNYGYTF. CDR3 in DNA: TGTGCCAGCAGCCCGCAGGGATCTAACTATGGCTACACCTTC.

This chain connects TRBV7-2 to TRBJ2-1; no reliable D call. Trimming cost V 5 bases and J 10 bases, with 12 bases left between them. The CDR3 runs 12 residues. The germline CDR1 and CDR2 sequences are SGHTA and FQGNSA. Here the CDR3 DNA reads TGTGCCAGCAGCGAATTACTCGCAGAGCAGTTCTTC. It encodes CASSELLAEQFF.

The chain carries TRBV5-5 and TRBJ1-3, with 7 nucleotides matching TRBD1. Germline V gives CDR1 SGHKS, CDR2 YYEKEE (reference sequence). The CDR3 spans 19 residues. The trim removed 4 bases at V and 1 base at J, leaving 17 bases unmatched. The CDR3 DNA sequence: TGTGCCAGCAGCGCCGGGAGTATGAGGGGGCGATCTTCTGGAAACACCATATATTTT. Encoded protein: CASSAGSMRGRSSGNTIYF.

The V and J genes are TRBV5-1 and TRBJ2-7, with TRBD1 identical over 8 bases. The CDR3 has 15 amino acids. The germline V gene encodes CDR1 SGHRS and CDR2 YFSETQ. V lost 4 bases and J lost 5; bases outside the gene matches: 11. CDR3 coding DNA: TGCGCCAGCAGCGCAGGACAGGGTCGATTTGACGAGCAGTACTTC. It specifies CASSAGQGRFDEQYF.

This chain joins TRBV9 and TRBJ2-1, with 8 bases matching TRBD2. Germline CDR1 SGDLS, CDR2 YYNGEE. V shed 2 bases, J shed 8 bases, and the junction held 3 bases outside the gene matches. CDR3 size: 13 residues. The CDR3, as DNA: TGTGCCAGCAGCGTCGGGCGGGAGGATGAGCAGTTCTTC. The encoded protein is CASSVGREDEQFF.

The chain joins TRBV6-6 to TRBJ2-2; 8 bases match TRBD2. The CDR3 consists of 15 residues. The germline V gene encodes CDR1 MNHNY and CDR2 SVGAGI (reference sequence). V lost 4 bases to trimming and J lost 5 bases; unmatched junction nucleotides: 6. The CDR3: CASSWSGSGTGELFF. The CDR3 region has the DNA TGTGCCAGCAGTTGGAGCGGGAGCGGAACCGGGGAGCTGTTTTTT.

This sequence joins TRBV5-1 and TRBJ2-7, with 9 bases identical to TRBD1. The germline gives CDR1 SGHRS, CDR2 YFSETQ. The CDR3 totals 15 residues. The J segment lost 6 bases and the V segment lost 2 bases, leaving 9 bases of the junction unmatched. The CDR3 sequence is CASSFGGTGFSEQYF. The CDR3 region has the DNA TGCGCCAGCAGCTTTGGAGGGACAGGGTTCTCCGAGCAGTACTTC. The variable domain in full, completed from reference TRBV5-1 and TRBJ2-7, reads KAGVTQTPRYLIKTRGQQVTLSCSPISGHRSVSWYQQTPGQGLQFLFEYFSETQRNKGNFPGRFSGRQFSNSRSEMNVSTLELGDSALYLCASSFGGTGFSEQYFGPGTRLTVT.

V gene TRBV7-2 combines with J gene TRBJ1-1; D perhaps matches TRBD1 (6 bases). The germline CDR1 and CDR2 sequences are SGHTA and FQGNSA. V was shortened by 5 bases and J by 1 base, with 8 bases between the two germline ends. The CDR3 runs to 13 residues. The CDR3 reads CASSQGPNTEAFF. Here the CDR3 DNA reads TGTGCCAGCAGCCAGGGGCCGAACACTGAAGCTTTCTTT.

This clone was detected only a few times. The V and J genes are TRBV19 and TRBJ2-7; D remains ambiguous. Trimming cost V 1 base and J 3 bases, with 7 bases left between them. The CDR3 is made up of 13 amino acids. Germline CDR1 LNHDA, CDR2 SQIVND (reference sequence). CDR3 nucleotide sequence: TGTGCCAGTAGTATAGTCCCGGGCTACGAGCAGTACTTC. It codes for CASSIVPGYEQYF.

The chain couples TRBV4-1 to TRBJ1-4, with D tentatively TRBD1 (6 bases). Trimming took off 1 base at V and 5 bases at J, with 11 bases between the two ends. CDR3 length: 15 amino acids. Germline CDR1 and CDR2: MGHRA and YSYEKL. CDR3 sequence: CASSQGARGNEKLFF. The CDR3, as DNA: TGCGCCAGCAGCCAAGGTGCCAGGGGAAATGAAAAACTGTTTTTT.

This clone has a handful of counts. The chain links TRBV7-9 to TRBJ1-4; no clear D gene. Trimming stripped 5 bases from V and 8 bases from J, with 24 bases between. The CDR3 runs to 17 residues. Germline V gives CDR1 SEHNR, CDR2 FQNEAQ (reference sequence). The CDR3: CASSQYNGGEGYEKLFF. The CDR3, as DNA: TGTGCCAGCAGCCAATACAATGGAGGTGAGGGATACGAAAAACTGTTTTTT.

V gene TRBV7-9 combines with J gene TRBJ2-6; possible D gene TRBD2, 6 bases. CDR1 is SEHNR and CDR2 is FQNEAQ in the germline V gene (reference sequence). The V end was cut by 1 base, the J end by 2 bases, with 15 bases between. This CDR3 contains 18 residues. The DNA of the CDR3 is TGTGCCAGCAGCTTAGATTGGGGGGATCTTACTGGGGCCAACGTCCTGACTTTC. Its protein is CASSLDWGDLTGANVLTF.

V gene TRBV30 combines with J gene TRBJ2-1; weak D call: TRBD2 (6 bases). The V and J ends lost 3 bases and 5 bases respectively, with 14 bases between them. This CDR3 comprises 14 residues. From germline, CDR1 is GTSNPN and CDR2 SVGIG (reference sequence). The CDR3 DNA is TGTGCCTGGAGGGCTAGCGAGGCAAACAATGAGCAGTTCTTC. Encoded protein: CAWRASEANNEQFF.